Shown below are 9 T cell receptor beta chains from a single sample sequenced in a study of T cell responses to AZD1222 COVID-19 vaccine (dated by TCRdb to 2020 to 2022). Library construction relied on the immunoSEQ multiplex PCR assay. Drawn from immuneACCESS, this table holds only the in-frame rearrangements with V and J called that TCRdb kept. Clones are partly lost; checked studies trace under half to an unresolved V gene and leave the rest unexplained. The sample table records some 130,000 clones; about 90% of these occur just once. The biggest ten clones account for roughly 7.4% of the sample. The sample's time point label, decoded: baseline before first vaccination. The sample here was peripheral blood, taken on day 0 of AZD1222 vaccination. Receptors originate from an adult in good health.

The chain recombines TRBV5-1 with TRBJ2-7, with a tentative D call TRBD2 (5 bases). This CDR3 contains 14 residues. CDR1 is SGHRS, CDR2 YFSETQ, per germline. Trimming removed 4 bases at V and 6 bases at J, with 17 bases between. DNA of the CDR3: TGCGCCAGCAGCCAACCTCACGGACTCCGCGAGCAGTACTTC. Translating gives CASSQPHGLREQYF. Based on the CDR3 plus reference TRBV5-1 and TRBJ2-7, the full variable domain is KAGVTQTPRYLIKTRGQQVTLSCSPISGHRSVSWYQQTPGQGLQFLFEYFSETQRNKGNFPGRFSGRQFSNSRSEMNVSTLELGDSALYLCASSQPHGLREQYFGPGTRLTVT.

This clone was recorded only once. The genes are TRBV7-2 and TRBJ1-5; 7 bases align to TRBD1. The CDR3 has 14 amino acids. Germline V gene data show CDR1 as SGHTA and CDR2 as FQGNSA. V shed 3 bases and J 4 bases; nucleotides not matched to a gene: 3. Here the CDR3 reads CASSFKTGNQPQHF. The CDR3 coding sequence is TGTGCCAGCAGCTTCAAGACAGGGAATCAGCCCCAGCATTTT.

In DNA, the CDR3 is TGTGCCAGCAGCTTAGTGCCCCTGGCTCCTGATACGCAGTATTTT. This gives the protein CASSLVPLAPDTQYF. The chain couples TRBV11-3 to TRBJ2-3, with unresolved D. Germline V CDR1 and CDR2: SGHNT, YENEEA. Trimming cost V 1 base and J 6 bases, with 14 bases left between them. The length of the CDR3 is 15 residues.

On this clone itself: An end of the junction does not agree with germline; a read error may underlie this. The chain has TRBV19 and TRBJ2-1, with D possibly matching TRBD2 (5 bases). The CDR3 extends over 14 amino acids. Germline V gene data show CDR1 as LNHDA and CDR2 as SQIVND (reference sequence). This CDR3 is CASSISPSSDEQFF. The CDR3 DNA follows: TGTGCCAGCAGTATCTCGCCTAGCTCCGATGAGCAGTTCTTC.

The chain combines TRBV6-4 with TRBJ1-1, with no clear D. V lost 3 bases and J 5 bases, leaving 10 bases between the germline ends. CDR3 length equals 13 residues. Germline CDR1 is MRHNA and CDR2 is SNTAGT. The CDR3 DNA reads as TGTGCCAGCAGTGAAGCGCCGGGTACTGAAGCTTTCTTT. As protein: CASSEAPGTEAFF.

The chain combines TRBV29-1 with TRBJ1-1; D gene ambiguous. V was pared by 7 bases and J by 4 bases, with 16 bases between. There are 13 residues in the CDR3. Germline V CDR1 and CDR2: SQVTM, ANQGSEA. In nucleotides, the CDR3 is TGCAGCGCCCCTGTAAATATGGGCACTGAAGCTTTCTTT. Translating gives CSAPVNMGTEAFF.

CDR3 loop: CASSPLISGGPYNEQFF. The CDR3 nucleotides read TGTGCCAGCAGTCCCTTAATCAGCGGTGGACCCTACAATGAGCAGTTCTTC. The chain uses TRBV6-2 or TRBV6-3 and TRBJ2-1, with D perhaps matching TRBD2 (5 bases). V was pared by 5 bases and J by 2 bases, with 19 bases between. The germline CDR1 and CDR2 sequences are MNHEY and SVGEGT. There are 17 residues in the CDR3.

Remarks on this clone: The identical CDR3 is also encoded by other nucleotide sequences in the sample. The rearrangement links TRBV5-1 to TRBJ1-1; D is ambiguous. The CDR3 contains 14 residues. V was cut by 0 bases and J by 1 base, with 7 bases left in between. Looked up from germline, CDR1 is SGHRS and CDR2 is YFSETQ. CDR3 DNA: TGCGCCAGCAGCTTGGATCGGGGGAACACTGAAGCTTTCTTT. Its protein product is CASSLDRGNTEAFF.

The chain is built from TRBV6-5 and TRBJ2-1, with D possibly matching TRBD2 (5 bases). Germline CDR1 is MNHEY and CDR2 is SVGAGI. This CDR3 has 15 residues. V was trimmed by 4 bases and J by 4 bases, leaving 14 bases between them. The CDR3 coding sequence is TGTGCCAGCAGTTCCGTTCGGACTGTTTACAATGAGCAGTTCTTC. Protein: CASSSVRTVYNEQFF.